Below are 26 T cell receptor beta chains sequenced from a single sample in a study of a mutant IDH1 vaccine in newly diagnosed glioma. These receptors lack a known antigen. The data were produced by immunoSEQ multiplex PCR, yet TCRdb's version contains in-frame clones alone and is incomplete. The table includes some 52,000 clones, over 75% detected once. Indicated time point: week 11, during vaccination. All doses held 300 ug of mutant IDH1 20-mer peptide, with topical imiquimod. The material sequenced was PBMCs, taken from a glioma patient whose treatment included an IDH1 peptide vaccine. The receptor source for this set is a man aged 45-65 years with glioma.

This chain connects TRBV27 to TRBJ2-1; weak D call: TRBD1 (6 bases). V was cut by 4 bases and J by 0 bases, with 16 bases left in between. This CDR3 is 17 amino acids long. Germline V gives CDR1 MNHEY, CDR2 SMNVEV (reference sequence). CDR3 in amino acids: CASSWPPGASSYNEQFF. As DNA, the CDR3 is TGTGCCAGCAGTTGGCCCCCAGGGGCTAGCTCCTACAATGAGCAGTTCTTC.

The chain is built from TRBV2 and TRBJ2-2, with 8 bases fitting TRBD1. Looked up from germline, CDR1 is SNHLY and CDR2 is FYNNEI. Trimming at V came to 8 bases and at J to 6 bases, leaving 14 bases not matched to a gene. This CDR3 has 16 amino acids. The CDR3 loop reads CASLGGARGRPGELFF. The CDR3, as DNA: TGTGCCAGCCTGGGGGGAGCCAGGGGGCGGCCCGGGGAGCTGTTTTTT. The whole variable domain, filled in from reference TRBV2 and TRBJ2-2, reads EPEVTQTPSHQVTQMGQEVILRCVPISNHLYFYWYRQILGQKVEFLVSFYNNEISEKSEIFDDQFSVERPDGSNFTLKIRSTKLEDSAMYFCASLGGARGRPGELFFGEGSRLTVL.

V usage is TRBV6-6 and J usage is TRBJ1-1; no reliable D call. V was shortened by 9 bases and J by 11 bases, with 16 bases between the two germline ends. CDR3 length: 11 residues. Per germline, CDR1 MNHNY and CDR2 SVGAGI (reference sequence). CDR3 sequence (DNA): TGTGCCAGTAACGAACGGATGGCGGCTTTCTTT. Translating it yields CASNERMAAFF.

The chain recombines TRBV19 with TRBJ1-4; the D is unclear. The V end lost 7 bases, the J end lost 0 bases, and 6 bases lay between the germline ends. The CDR3 sequence is 13 residues long. CDR1 and CDR2 from the germline V gene are LNHDA and SQIVND (reference sequence). CDR3 region: CASKGPTNEKLFF. The CDR3 nucleotides are TGTGCCAGTAAAGGGCCAACTAATGAAAAACTGTTTTTT.

This chain joins TRBV7-2 and TRBJ2-1, with D perhaps TRBD2 (5 bases). Per the germline V gene, CDR1 is SGHTA and CDR2 is FQGNSA. With 1 base removed from V and 7 bases from J, the gap between germline ends came to 17 bases. The CDR3 extends over 16 amino acids. In DNA, the CDR3 is TGTGCCAGCAGCTTAGTGGGAACGGAGGTGGGGAATGAGCAGTTCTTC. Its translation: CASSLVGTEVGNEQFF.

This sequence joins TRBV4-3 and TRBJ2-1, with D uncertain. The CDR3 runs to 15 residues. V shed 0 bases and J shed 0 bases, with 6 bases lying between them. The germline V gene encodes CDR1 LGHNA and CDR2 YSLEER. The CDR3 DNA sequence: TGCGCCAGCAGCCAAGAGGCGAGCTCCTACAATGAGCAGTTCTTC. Its translation: CASSQEASSYNEQFF.

The table lists this clone with a count of one. J is TRBJ1-5 and V is TRBV19; D remains ambiguous. V shed 5 bases and J shed 0 bases, with 14 bases lying between them. The CDR3 is made up of 16 amino acids. Germline loops: CDR1 LNHDA, CDR2 SQIVND (reference sequence). The CDR3 DNA reads TGTGCCAGTAGTTGGGGTGATTTTTATAGCAATCAGCCCCAGCATTTT. It translates to CASSWGDFYSNQPQHF.

This sequence joins TRBV19 and TRBJ1-2, with TRBD1 matching over 10 bases. V dropped 3 bases and J dropped 2; count of bases not matched to a gene: 6. Looked up from germline, CDR1 is LNHDA and CDR2 is SQIVND (reference sequence). The CDR3 totals 16 residues. The CDR3 reads CASSMTGGFENYGYTF. The CDR3 DNA reads as TGTGCCAGTAGTATGACAGGGGGCTTTGAGAACTATGGCTACACCTTC.

This sequence joins TRBV27 and TRBJ2-7; possible D gene TRBD2, 6 bases. Germline lookup yields CDR1 MNHEY and CDR2 SMNVEV (reference sequence). The CDR3 spans 16 residues. V was shortened by 5 bases and J by 5 bases, with 22 bases between the two germline ends. The DNA of the CDR3 is TGTGCCAGCAGTCTAAGGCCCTTCACTAGCCAGAACGAGCAGTACTTC. Its translation is CASSLRPFTSQNEQYF.

This clone appeared a single time. The chain uses TRBV27 and TRBJ2-7; D might be TRBD1 (6 bases). Germline CDR1 and CDR2: MNHEY and SMNVEV (reference sequence). The CDR3 length is 15 residues. Trimming pared 2 bases from V and 2 bases from J, leaving 13 bases between. This CDR3 is CASSLGQGPPYEQYF. The CDR3 coding sequence is TGTGCCAGCAGTTTAGGTCAGGGGCCCCCCTACGAGCAGTACTTC.

This clone was picked up one time. This chain uses TRBV6-6 with TRBJ2-5; 10 positions agree with TRBD2. The germline gives CDR1 MNHNY, CDR2 SVGAGI (reference sequence). V dropped 0 bases and J dropped 5; count of bases not matched to a gene: 6. This CDR3 spans 16 amino acids. The DNA of the CDR3 is TGTGCCAGCAGTTACTCGAAGGGACTAGCGATGGAGACCCAGTACTTC. This codes for CASSYSKGLAMETQYF.

V usage is TRBV4-1 and J usage is TRBJ2-7; D might be TRBD1 (6 bases). V was cut by 0 bases and J by 0 bases, with 21 bases left in between. The length of the CDR3 is 19 residues. Germline CDR1 MGHRA, CDR2 YSYEKL. DNA for the CDR3: TGCGCCAGCAGCCAAGAGGGGATAGTGTGGACAGCTAGCTCCTACGAGCAGTACTTC. As protein: CASSQEGIVWTASSYEQYF.

The chain uses TRBV11-1 and TRBJ1-1, with TRBD1 as a possible D gene (5 bases). V was trimmed by 2 bases and J by 13 bases, leaving 35 bases between them. The germline V gene encodes CDR1 SGHAT and CDR2 FQDESV (reference sequence). The CDR3 is 19 amino acids. This chain's CDR3 is CASSLRGLGGWQPHFWCFF. CDR3 sequence (DNA): TGTGCCAGCAGCTTACGCGGGCTGGGGGGGTGGCAGCCCCATTTCTGGTGTTTCTTT. Together with reference TRBV11-1 and TRBJ1-1, the CDR3 gives the full variable domain: EAEVAQSPRYKITEKSQAVAFWCDPISGHATLYWYRQILGQGPELLVQFQDESVVDDSQLPKDRFSAERLKGVDSTLKIQPAELGDSAMYLCASSLRGLGGWQPHFWCFFGQGTRLTVV.

DNA of the CDR3: TGTGCCTGGGAGAGGCAGTACCAAGAGACCCAGTACTTC. This gives the protein CAWERQYQETQYF. The rearrangement joins TRBV30 to TRBJ2-5; D is undetermined. CDR1 and CDR2 from the germline V gene are GTSNPN and SVGIG (reference sequence). The V gene lost 5 bases and the J gene lost 0 bases, with 10 bases spanning the gap. The CDR3 has 13 residues. Full variable domain (remainder filled in from reference TRBV30 and TRBJ2-5): SQTIHQWPATLVQPVGSPLSLECTVEGTSNPNLYWYRQAAGRGLQLLFYSVGIGQISSEVPQNLSASRPQDRQFILSSKKLLLSDSGFYLCAWERQYQETQYFGPGTRLLVL.

This clone was detected only once. Other nucleotide sequences in the sample specify the same CDR3. The V gene is TRBV5-1, the J gene TRBJ2-1; D not certain. Trimming took 0 bases from V and 3 from J, leaving 1 base between them. CDR1 is SGHRS and CDR2 is YFSETQ in the germline V gene. The CDR3 is 12 residues long. CDR3 nucleotide sequence: TGCGCCAGCAGCTTGGACTACAATGAGCAGTTCTTC. As protein: CASSLDYNEQFF.

The chain uses TRBV7-9 and TRBJ2-1, with D perhaps assigned TRBD1 or TRBD2 (5 bases each). V was cut by 4 bases and J by 0 bases, with 16 bases left in between. The CDR3 is 17 residues long. Germline V gene lookup returns CDR1 SEHNR and CDR2 FQNEAQ (reference sequence). CDR3 nucleotides: TGTGCCAGCAGCTCTTCAGGGACCCCGAGCTCCTACAATGAGCAGTTCTTC. This sequence encodes CASSSSGTPSSYNEQFF.

This sequence joins TRBV7-2 and TRBJ2-1; D ambiguous. CDR3 length: 14 residues. The germline V gene encodes CDR1 SGHTA and CDR2 FQGNSA. Trimming pared 0 bases from V and 8 bases from J, leaving 11 bases between. CDR3 sequence reads: CASSLASRIDEQFF. DNA of the CDR3: TGTGCCAGCAGCTTAGCGTCTCGCATCGATGAGCAGTTCTTC. Full variable domain (outside the CDR3, taken from reference TRBV7-2 and TRBJ2-1): GAGVSQSPSNKVTEKGKDVELRCDPISGHTALYWYRQSLGQGLEFLIYFQGNSAPDKSGLPSDRFSAERTGGSVSTLTIQRTQQEDSAVYLCASSLASRIDEQFFGPGTRLTVL.

The chain combines TRBV6-5 with TRBJ1-1; D perhaps matches TRBD1 (6 bases). This CDR3 has 14 residues. Trimming took 5 bases from V and 4 from J, leaving 14 bases between them. Germline loops: CDR1 MNHEY, CDR2 SVGAGI. The CDR3 nucleotides read TGTGCCAGCAGTCACAGGGAGGGGGGCACTGAAGCTTTCTTT. Residues: CASSHREGGTEAFF.

This sequence joins TRBV15 and TRBJ1-1, with a tentative D call TRBD1 (5 bases). This CDR3 region has 14 residues. V was pared by 0 bases and J by 2 bases, with 7 bases between. The germline V gene encodes CDR1 LNHNV and CDR2 YYDKDF (reference sequence). The CDR3 DNA reads TGTGCCACCAGCAGAGATGGGGACAACACTGAAGCTTTCTTT. The encoded protein is CATSRDGDNTEAFF.

The genes are TRBV9 and TRBJ1-1; possible D gene TRBD1, 6 bases. Germline lookup yields CDR1 SGDLS and CDR2 YYNGEE. The germline V and J ends were trimmed by 4 bases and 4 bases, with 11 bases remaining between them. The length of the CDR3 is 13 residues. CDR3 coding DNA: TGTGCCAGCAGCTATGGACAGACCACTGAAGCTTTCTTT. Translating it yields CASSYGQTTEAFF.

The chain is built from TRBV5-4 and TRBJ2-7; 8 nucleotides line up with TRBD1. CDR1 is SGHNT and CDR2 is YYREEE in the germline V gene (reference sequence). The CDR3 contains 15 residues. The trim removed 4 bases at V and 3 bases at J, leaving 9 bases unmatched. The CDR3 protein is CASSPYPGTGYEQYF. In DNA, the CDR3 is TGTGCCAGCAGCCCCTACCCCGGGACAGGCTACGAGCAGTACTTC.

The V and J genes are TRBV5-6 and TRBJ2-1; perhaps TRBD2 as D (7 bases). V was trimmed by 3 bases and J by 8 bases, leaving 21 bases between them. Germline V gives CDR1 SGHDT, CDR2 YYEEEE. The length of the CDR3 is 16 residues. Here the CDR3 DNA reads TGTGCCAGCAGCTACCCGGGGGGCGCCGATAGATATGAGCAGTTCTTC. This sequence encodes CASSYPGGADRYEQFF.

This chain links TRBV4-2 with TRBJ1-1, with D uncertain. The CDR3 totals 13 residues. The germline V and J ends were trimmed by 5 bases and 4 bases, with 11 bases remaining between them. Looked up from germline, CDR1 is LGHNA and CDR2 is YNFKEQ. The CDR3 protein is CASSEREGTEAFF. CDR3 in DNA: TGTGCCAGCAGCGAACGGGAGGGCACTGAAGCTTTCTTT.

This clone turned up a few times. V usage is TRBV4-3 and J usage is TRBJ1-5, with no clear D. V lost 0 bases and J 3 bases, leaving 9 bases between the germline ends. The CDR3 contains 15 residues. Germline V gene sequence: CDR1 LGHNA, CDR2 YSLEER. The CDR3 is CASSQERRINQPQHF. Written as DNA, the CDR3 is TGCGCCAGCAGCCAAGAAAGGCGGATCAATCAGCCCCAGCATTTT.

CDR3 sequence reads: CASSLPSGTSGRGSYNEQFF. The CDR3 bases are TGTGCCAGCAGCTTGCCTTCCGGGACTAGCGGGAGGGGGTCCTACAATGAGCAGTTCTTC. This rearrangement joins TRBV9 to TRBJ2-1, with 16 bases lining up with TRBD2. From germline, CDR1 is SGDLS and CDR2 YYNGEE. The CDR3 consists of 20 residues. After removal of 4 bases from V and 1 base from J, the junction contained 11 bases not matched to a gene.

The chain has TRBV5-6 and TRBJ2-7; 12 bases match TRBD1. This CDR3 is built from 14 residues. CDR1 is SGHDT, CDR2 YYEEEE, per germline. V dropped 3 bases and J dropped 4; count of bases not matched to a gene: 2. Written as DNA, the CDR3 is TGTGCCAGCAGCTGGGACAGGGGGCAATACGAGCAGTACTTC. Residues: CASSWDRGQYEQYF.